The 27 T cell receptor beta chains presented below share a single source sample, sequenced in a study of breast tumors, draining lymph nodes, adjacent tissues. TCRdb passed the multiplex PCR reads through MiXCR, listing each CDR3 protein once. Of about 15,000 distinct CDR3 sequences in the sample, around half were seen once. Sequences were obtained from tumor-adjacent breast tissue. The origin of the receptors is a female donor with breast cancer. Some clones in this sample may be carry-over from other donors' samples.

This chain connects TRBV5-6 to TRBJ2-5; TRBD2 matches at 9 bases. The junction had 3 bases not matched to a gene; V was cut back by 0 bases and J by 9 bases. Germline assignment: CDR1 SGHDT and CDR2 YYEEEE. This CDR3 is built from 13 residues. The CDR3 bases are TGTGCCAGCAGCTTGGGCGGGAGGGAAGCCCAGTACTTC. Translated: CASSLGGREAQYF.

This clonotype was detected ten times or more. This sequence joins TRBV6-2 or TRBV6-3 and TRBJ2-7; D is perhaps TRBD1 (5 bases). With 6 bases removed from V and 0 bases from J, the gap between germline ends came to 15 bases. This CDR3 has 15 amino acids. CDR1 is MNHEY, CDR2 SVGEGT, per germline. The CDR3 bases are TGTGCCAGCAGGACCTTCGACAGCCGCTCCTACGAGCAGTACTTC. As protein: CASRTFDSRSYEQYF.

The chain carries TRBV7-2 and TRBJ1-3; no firm D call. Germline V gene data show CDR1 as SGHTA and CDR2 as FQGNSA. V gave up 5 bases and J gave up 2 bases, with 7 bases separating them. This CDR3 has 13 amino acids. This CDR3 reads CASSMTAGNTIYF. In DNA form, the CDR3 reads TGTGCCAGCAGCATGACCGCTGGAAACACCATATATTTT.

This sequence joins TRBV9 and TRBJ2-7, with 16 nucleotides matching TRBD2. Per the germline V gene, CDR1 is SGDLS and CDR2 is YYNGEE. V was pared by 4 bases and J by 2 bases, with 9 bases of the junction left unmatched. The CDR3 consists of 18 residues. The CDR3 loop is CASSPHSGTSGGAYEQYF. The CDR3, as DNA: TGTGCCAGCAGCCCCCATTCCGGGACTAGCGGGGGGGCCTACGAGCAGTACTTC.

Ten or more counts support this clonotype. This may arise from a read error, as a much more abundant clone is one base away. The chain uses TRBV20-1 and TRBJ1-3; perhaps TRBD1 as D (6 bases). This CDR3 is built from 14 residues. Germline V gene lookup returns CDR1 DFQATT and CDR2 SNEGSKA (reference sequence). CDR3 sequence reads: CSASPGDFGTTIYF. CDR3 sequence (DNA): TGCAGTGCTAGCCCAGGGGATTTTGGAACCACCATATATTTT.

In DNA, the CDR3 is TGTGCCAGCAGCTTAGTAGCGGGAGAGGCAGATACGCAGTATTTT. Translation gives CASSLVAGEADTQYF. The chain has TRBV7-2 and TRBJ2-3; 9 bases map to TRBD2. CDR3 size: 15 residues. The germline CDR1 and CDR2 sequences are SGHTA and FQGNSA. Unmatched junction bases numbered 3, after V lost 1 base and J lost 4 bases.

This clonotype was observed at least ten times. A clone one base away is much larger, so this may be a read error. This chain joins TRBV6-5 and TRBJ2-7, with TRBD2 as a possible D gene (6 bases). V was pared by 10 bases and J by 4 bases, with 17 bases between. Per the germline V gene, CDR1 is MNHEY and CDR2 is SVGAGI. CDR3 length: 13 residues. The CDR3 DNA reads TGTGCCACCGCGCGGAGGGGACGGTACGAGCAGTACTTC. As protein: CATARRGRYEQYF.

This clonotype appeared many times. Possible read error: a much larger clone is one base away. This chain joins TRBV7-9 and TRBJ2-5; 8 nucleotides match TRBD2. CDR1 and CDR2 from the germline V gene are SEHNR and FQNEAQ (reference sequence). The CDR3 spans 17 residues. CDR3 loop: CASSPNTPGLEQEPQYF. In DNA, the CDR3 is TGTGCCAGCAGCCCTAATACCCCGGGACTAGAACAAGAGCCCCAGTACTTC.

This clonotype rates as medium-sized. The chain has TRBV7-9 and TRBJ2-5, with a tentative D call TRBD2 (5 bases). CDR3 length: 15 amino acids. In germline, CDR1 is SEHNR, CDR2 FQNEAQ (reference sequence). Trimming removed 5 bases from V and 3 bases from J, with 16 bases in between. Here the CDR3 reads CASSLKKGLKETQYF. CDR3 coding DNA: TGTGCCAGCAGCCTTAAAAAAGGACTGAAAGAGACCCAGTACTTC.

J is TRBJ1-2 and V is TRBV10-3; maybe TRBD1 (5 bases). This CDR3 is 14 amino acids long. Germline lookup yields CDR1 ENHRY and CDR2 SYGVKD. V lost 4 bases to trimming and J lost 6 bases, with 15 bases between them. CDR3 nucleotides: TGTGCCATCAGTGTCGGGGGATGGCAGGATGGCTACACCTTC. Encoded protein: CAISVGGWQDGYTF.

In this sample, this clonotype turned up many times. The chain recombines TRBV7-2 with TRBJ1-1, with a tentative D call TRBD1 (5 bases). The CDR3 sequence is 14 residues long. Germline V CDR1 and CDR2: SGHTA, FQGNSA. Between the trimmed V and J ends, which lost 5 bases and 4 bases, there was a span of 14 bases. CDR3 DNA sequence: TGTGCCAGCAGCCCAAGTCAGGGCCGCACTGAAGCTTTCTTT. Amino acid sequence: CASSPSQGRTEAFF.

In its sample, this clonotype was seen many times. The gene calls are TRBV29-1 and TRBJ1-2; tentatively, D is TRBD1 (5 bases). CDR3 length: 16 residues. The V and J ends lost 3 bases and 2 bases respectively, with 19 bases between them. Per the germline V gene, CDR1 is SQVTM and CDR2 is ANQGSEA. CDR3 bases: TGCAGCGTTGATCGAACCGACAGAGGTAAAAACTATGGCTACACCTTC. Encoded protein: CSVDRTDRGKNYGYTF.

The chain recombines TRBV30 with TRBJ1-2; D call uncertain. Germline CDR1 is GTSNPN and CDR2 is SVGIG (reference sequence). V was pared by 7 bases and J by 3 bases, with 15 bases between. The CDR3 is made up of 13 amino acids. CDR3 coding DNA: TGTGCCTCCAGCGCAGCGATCCACTATGGCTACACCTTC. This translates into CASSAAIHYGYTF.

This clonotype appeared many times. The DNA of the CDR3 is TGTGCCAGCAGCAGCCGGGACAGGGTAGGGCACACTGAAGCTTTCTTT. Translation: CASSSRDRVGHTEAFF. The chain uses TRBV12-3 or TRBV12-4 and TRBJ1-1; 9 bases line up with TRBD1. Losses at the gene ends were 6 bases for V and 3 bases for J; bases not matched to a gene: 11. CDR3 length equals 16 residues.

For this clonotype: The junction and the germline gene differ at one end; a read error may be behind it. The chain carries TRBV5-4 and TRBJ2-5; 7 nucleotides agree with TRBD1. Germline V gene data show CDR1 as SGHNT and CDR2 as YYREEE (reference sequence). The CDR3 consists of 15 residues. The CDR3, as DNA: TGCGCCAGCAGCCAAGATCAAGGGGGCCAAGAGACCCAGCGCTTC. Protein product: CASSQDQGGQETQRF. Full variable domain (rest looked up from reference TRBV5-4 and TRBJ2-5): ETGVTQSPTHLIKTRGQQVTLRCSSQSGHNTVSWYQQALGQGPQFIFQYYREEENGRGNFPPRFSGLQFPNYSSELNVNALELDDSALYLCASSQDQGGQETQRFGPGTRLLVL.

The chain carries TRBV2 and TRBJ2-3; tentative D call: TRBD2 (5 bases). CDR3 length equals 15 residues. Germline CDR1 SNHLY, CDR2 FYNNEI. Deletions cut 6 bases from V and 0 bases from J, with 13 bases between. The DNA for the CDR3 is TGTGCCAGCAGCGCCAGGACTTCTAGCACAGATACGCAGTATTTT. Translating it yields CASSARTSSTDTQYF.

To note about this clonotype: One end of the junction fails to match germline, which may point to a read error. DNA of the CDR3: TGCAGCGCTAGAGATCAGACAGGGGCGGCCACTGAAGCTTTCTTT. Translation gives CSARDQTGAATEAFF. The chain is built from TRBV20-1 and TRBJ1-1; 8 nucleotides agree with TRBD1. Germline assignment: CDR1 DFQATT and CDR2 SNEGSKA (reference sequence). The CDR3 length is 15 residues.

This clonotype was seen many times. V is TRBV4-2 and J is TRBJ1-1, with D maybe TRBD1 (6 bases). Trimming stripped 1 base from V and 2 bases from J, with 14 bases between. Looked up from germline, CDR1 is LGHNA and CDR2 is YNFKEQ. The CDR3 length is 16 residues. CDR3 region: CASSQGHGTSNTEAFF. For the CDR3, the DNA is TGTGCCAGCAGCCAAGGCCACGGGACAAGCAACACTGAAGCTTTCTTT.

V is TRBV6-5 and J is TRBJ1-2, with a possible D match to TRBD1 (5 bases). The CDR3 runs to 11 residues. Germline values: CDR1 MNHEY, CDR2 SVGAGI. The germline V and J ends were trimmed by 6 bases and 13 bases, with 15 bases remaining between them. CDR3 nucleotides: TGTGCCAGCAGACCCGCGGGGGGTATCACCTTC. It specifies CASRPAGGITF.

In this sample, this clonotype turned up many times. The chain employs TRBV30 and TRBJ1-2; D call uncertain. Germline CDR1 GTSNPN, CDR2 SVGIG (reference sequence). V dropped 0 bases and J dropped 8 bases, with 16 bases sitting between them. The CDR3 has 14 residues. The CDR3 DNA is TGTGCCTGGAGTGTAAATTCGGTCAACCAAGGCTACACCTTC. It specifies CAWSVNSVNQGYTF.

This clonotype rates as large. The genes are TRBV5-1 and TRBJ1-6, with D maybe TRBD1 (5 bases). Germline lookup yields CDR1 SGHRS and CDR2 YFSETQ. V was pared by 7 bases and J by 7 bases, with 9 bases between. The CDR3 sequence is 12 residues long. The CDR3 nucleotides read TGCGCCAGCTCTGACAGCAATTCACCCCTCCACTTT. Amino acids: CASSDSNSPLHF.

This clonotype is medium-sized (0.01 to 0.1%). The chain is built from TRBV5-1 and TRBJ1-6; D call uncertain. The CDR3 extends over 13 amino acids. V shed 4 bases and J shed 5 bases, with 7 bases lying between them. From germline, CDR1 is SGHRS and CDR2 YFSETQ. CDR3 in DNA: TGCGCCAGCAGCAAGGGCGATAATTCACCCCTCCACTTT. Translated: CASSKGDNSPLHF. Full variable domain (missing parts from reference TRBV5-1 and TRBJ1-6): KAGVTQTPRYLIKTRGQQVTLSCSPISGHRSVSWYQQTPGQGLQFLFEYFSETQRNKGNFPGRFSGRQFSNSRSEMNVSTLELGDSALYLCASSKGDNSPLHFGNGTRLTVT.

The V and J genes are TRBV7-8 and TRBJ2-5; TRBD2 aligns across 9 bases. The CDR3 covers 15 residues. Germline V gene lookup returns CDR1 SGHVS and CDR2 FQNEAQ. V lost 5 bases, J lost 3 bases, and 7 bases stayed unmatched. CDR3 bases: TGTGCCAGCAGCCCCCTAGCGGGAAGGGAAGAGACCCAGTACTTC. Translating gives CASSPLAGREETQYF.

This clonotype was seen a few times. Written as DNA, the CDR3 is TGTGCCATCAGTGAGTCGACGGCGGCTGGAAACACCATATATTTT. It codes for CAISESTAAGNTIYF. The J gene is TRBJ1-3, the V gene TRBV10-3; D unresolved. The V gene lost 0 bases and the J gene lost 2 bases, with 8 bases spanning the gap. Per germline, CDR1 ENHRY and CDR2 SYGVKD. The CDR3 runs to 15 residues.

This clonotype was counted many times. A much larger clone lies one base from this, so it may be a read error. The CDR3 DNA reads as TGCAGTGCTAGAGTACCGGACAGAAACACTGAGCAGTTCTTC. Amino acid sequence: CSARVPDRNTEQFF. V gene TRBV20-1 combines with J gene TRBJ2-1; D perhaps matches TRBD1 (6 bases). The CDR3 has 14 residues. Per the germline V gene, CDR1 is DFQATT and CDR2 is SNEGSKA (reference sequence). Trimming shortened V by 1 base and J by 9 bases, and 16 bases separated the two germline ends.

This clonotype qualifies as medium-sized (0.01 to 0.1%). At one end, the junction sequence differs from germline, possibly due to a read error. This chain joins TRBV20-1 and TRBJ1-5; 9 positions agree with TRBD1. This CDR3 is built from 11 residues. Per the germline V gene, CDR1 is DFQATT and CDR2 is SNEGSKA (reference sequence). The CDR3 DNA sequence: TGCAGTGCTAGAGCGGGGACAGGGCAGTCTTTT. Translating it yields CSARAGTGQSF.

Comments on this clonotype: The CDR3 ends on some other residue instead of the conserved phenylalanine or tryptophan, so this is likely a read error. DNA of the CDR3: TGTGCCAGCAGACCACTACTAGCGGGTGGAAGTGATGAGCAGTTCCTC. It encodes CASRPLLAGGSDEQFL. The V gene is TRBV5-5, the J gene TRBJ2-1; 9 nucleotides match TRBD2. This CDR3 is 16 amino acids long. Germline trimming cut 5 bases from V and 8 bases from J; bases unmatched to any gene: 14. Germline V CDR1 and CDR2: SGHKS, YYEKEE (reference sequence).